This T cell receptor (beta chain) stems from a study of shared T cell receptors in the human thymus (dated by TCRdb to 2020 to 2022). In the study overall: The study examined how self-reactive, shared T-cell receptor alpha chains are generated in the human thymus.

Library preparation used the immunoSEQ multiplex PCR assay. TCRdb limited this immuneACCESS table to in-frame rearrangements with V and J called. A share of clones is missing; checked studies link under half to unresolved V genes, and the rest is unexplained. A total of hundreds of thousands of clones appear in this sample, 70% to 90% of them only once. The ten largest clonotypes hold roughly 0.01% of the sample. Points on this clone: The antigen it binds to is not known. No base quality values were provided; no much bigger clone lies one nucleotide off.

V trim: 5 bases; J trim: 0 bases; unmatched bases: 7. The germline V gene (reference sequence) sets CDR1 to MNHNY and CDR2 to SVGAGI. The CDR3, cysteine through phenylalanine, is 16 amino acids long. Here the CDR3 DNA is all that survives: 48 bases in frame from base 1. Separately, the same data were catalogued under a study of human thymus T cells. The second study, in turn, reports: In Finland, the donors were immunologically healthy infants who were having open corrective cardiac surgery for congenital heart defects. Thymus tissue was obtained as surgical resects removed during corrective cardiac surgery. Both the thymic and the peripheral blood repertoires appeared to show biased V and J gene segment usage. The related research reported highly overlapping thymic TCR repertoires among unrelated individuals. TCR alpha and beta repertoires from roughly 8 infant thymus samples and four related peripheral blood samples were characterized in the study. Donor ages ranged from about 6 to 244 days, and the cohort comprised about six male and two female infants. Thymocytes were mechanically released from the tissue and were stored as pellets of roughly 9-33 million cells at -70 degrees C. A QIAsymphony instrument was used to extract genomic DNA from the frozen cell pellets. Using the immunoSEQ multiplex PCR assay, the TCRB and TCRAD loci were amplified from a standardized quantity of quality-controlled genomic DNA. Amplicons spanned the V(D)J region at a length sufficient to cover the CDR3 and identify V and J genes. The commercial immunoSEQ service was used to sequence amplicons on an Illumina platform. Primer bias and sequencing errors were corrected as previously described, and TCRAD and TCRB definitions were based on the IMGT database. Repertoires were analysed with immunoSEQ Analyzer 3.0 and VDJTools, covering basic statistics, V/J segment usage, diversity estimates, rarefaction and pairwise overlap. Diversity was estimated using the Chao1, ChaoE, Efron-Thisted, Shannon and inverse Simpson indices, and was also estimated on datasets down-sampled to the size of the smallest sample. Repertoire overlap used strict matching of CDR3 nucleotide sequence, V gene and J gene, with Jaccard-based multidimensional scaling clustering. On average, thymus samples yielded about 810,000 unique TCRB clonotypes, whereas blood samples yielded 70,000 to 100,000.

Recombination joined TRBV6-6 with TRBJ1-1; a stretch of 9 junction bases matches TRBD1. Material: thymocytes. The receptor was derived from a girl younger than two with a congenital heart defect. Donor details come from another sample of the same person, matched by shared clones. The CDR3 region has the sequence CASSTRDRDMNTEAFF. The nucleotide sequence reads as follows: TGTGCCAGCAGTACCCGGGACAGGGACATGAACACTGAAGCTTTCTTT.